Listed below are T cell receptor beta chains from one sample, sequenced in a study of T cells in Graves' hyperthyroidism and ophthalmopathy. TCRdb re-called the multiplex PCR reads through MiXCR, storing one row per CDR3 protein. The sample has roughly 290,000 distinct CDR3 sequences, approximately 12% seen once; the top ten hold 7.8%. The sequenced material came from blood. All receptors come from a woman under 40 with Graves' hyperthyroidism that later progressed to Graves' ophthalmopathy. Each CDR3 is given with its conserved first and last residue. A D gene is named only where the DNA matches it firmly. Some rows have no size entry. The others give once, few or many, or a class for an expanded clone.

V gene	D gene	clone size	J gene	CDR3 protein	CDR3 DNA
TRBV3-2	NA	NA	TRBJ2-2	CASSQDAPRTGVISGELFF	TGTGCCAGCAGCCAAGACGCCCCCCGGACAGGGGTTATCTCCGGGGAGCTGTTTTTT
TRBV6-4	NA	few	TRBJ2-6	CASRRDPQGPLRANVLTF	TGTGCCAGCAGAAGGGACCCACAAGGCCCACTTAGGGCCAACGTCCTGACTTTC
TRBV4-1	NA	few	TRBJ2-1	CASSQLGREQFF	TGCGCCAGCAGCCAACTCGGTCGTGAGCAGTTCTTC
TRBV20-1	NA	NA	TRBJ2-3	CSARASGSSTDTQYF	TGCAGTGCTAGAGCCAGCGGTTCTAGCACAGATACGCAGTATTTT
TRBV20-1	TRBD2	many	TRBJ2-3	CSASSGRSPTDTQYF	TGCAGTGCTTCGAGCGGGAGGTCGCCCACAGATACGCAGTATTTT
TRBV28	NA	many	TRBJ1-5	CATTSGARNQPQHF	TGTGCCACCACGTCGGGGGCGCGCAATCAGCCCCAGCATTTT
TRBV28	TRBD1	many	TRBJ2-1	CASLADRGNEQFF	TGTGCCAGCTTGGCGGACAGGGGCAATGAGCAGTTCTTC
TRBV4-2	TRBD1	few	TRBJ1-1	CASKGEPTLTGDTEAFF	TGTGCCAGCAAAGGAGAGCCCACCTTGACAGGGGACACTGAAGCTTTCTTT
TRBV12-3/TRBV12-4	NA	many	TRBJ2-7	CASSPGRPYEQYF	TGTGCCAGCAGTCCGGGACGCCCCTACGAGCAGTACTTC
TRBV4-1	NA	few	TRBJ2-2	CASSGTPVLENTGELFF	TGCGCCAGCAGCGGGACCCCCGTTCTAGAGAACACCGGGGAGCTGTTTTTT
TRBV29-1	NA	few	TRBJ2-7	CSGLQVNEQYF	TGCAGCGGCCTACAGGTGAACGAGCAGTACTTC
TRBV28	TRBD2	many	TRBJ2-3	CASSPLPGTTTDTQYF	TGTGCCAGCAGTCCCCTTCCCGGGACTACTACAGATACGCAGTATTTT
TRBV7-6	TRBD2	many	TRBJ2-1	CASSLQLAGGSSYNEQFF	TGTGCCAGCAGCTTACAACTAGCGGGAGGGAGCTCCTACAATGAGCAGTTCTTC
TRBV28	TRBD1	NA	TRBJ1-1	CASRPYRGSNTEAFF	TGTGCCAGCAGACCTTACAGGGGATCGAACACTGAAGCTTTCTTT
TRBV20-1	TRBD2	many	TRBJ2-1	CSARVLAGGDEQFF	TGCAGTGCTAGAGTCCTAGCGGGAGGAGATGAGCAGTTCTTC
TRBV7-2	TRBD1	many	TRBJ2-7	CASSFVWGQEAYEQYF	TGTGCCAGCAGCTTTGTTTGGGGACAGGAGGCCTACGAGCAGTACTTC
TRBV27	NA	many	TRBJ1-5	CASSLFQGYQPQHF	TGTGCCAGCAGTTTATTCCAGGGATATCAGCCCCAGCATTTT
TRBV14	NA	NA	TRBJ2-5	CASSQYRAKQETQYF	TGTGCCAGCAGCCAATACAGGGCTAAACAAGAGACCCAGTACTTC
TRBV29-1	TRBD2	many	TRBJ2-3	CSVEVAGDLTDTQYF	TGCAGCGTTGAGGTAGCGGGAGACCTCACAGATACGCAGTATTTT
TRBV20-1	NA	many	TRBJ2-7	CSARDLGVAITYEQYF	TGCAGTGCTAGAGATTTGGGTGTCGCGATAACCTACGAGCAGTACTTC
TRBV27	TRBD2	few	TRBJ2-7	CASSLSGGRGKMGEQYF	TGTGCCAGCAGTTTATCGGGGGGGAGAGGAAAGATGGGCGAGCAGTACTTC
TRBV2	NA	many	TRBJ2-7	CASSLGWATLSYEQYF	TGTGCCAGCAGCCTGGGATGGGCTACCCTATCCTACGAGCAGTACTTC
TRBV7-7	TRBD2	many	TRBJ2-1	CASSLLGRASNEQFF	TGTGCTAGCAGCTTACTCGGGAGGGCCTCCAATGAGCAGTTCTTC
TRBV7-3	TRBD2	many	TRBJ2-2	CASSPGLAGTGELFF	TGTGCCAGCAGCCCGGGACTAGCGGGAACCGGGGAGCTGTTTTTT
TRBV4-1	TRBD1	NA	TRBJ1-2	CASSQPGQFYGYTF	TGCGCCAGCAGCCAACCGGGACAGTTCTATGGCTACACCTTC
TRBV9	TRBD2	NA	TRBJ2-1	CASSVGLAGVSEQFF	TGTGCCAGCAGCGTAGGGCTAGCGGGAGTGAGTGAGCAGTTCTTC
TRBV29-1	NA	few	TRBJ1-1	CSVMTENTEAFF	TGCAGCGTTATGACAGAGAACACTGAAGCTTTCTTT
TRBV7-2	NA	many	TRBJ2-2	CASKKLASTGELFF	TGTGCCAGCAAAAAGTTAGCGTCCACCGGGGAGCTGTTTTTT
TRBV6-4	TRBD2	NA	TRBJ2-2	CASSASGTQFGELFF	TGTGCCAGCAGCGCTAGCGGGACGCAATTCGGGGAGCTGTTTTTT
TRBV28	NA	many	TRBJ2-5	CASSAGPFQETQYF	TGTGCCAGCAGTGCTGGACCCTTCCAAGAGACCCAGTACTTC
TRBV29-1	NA	NA	TRBJ2-7	CSVVLSYEQYF	TGCAGCGTAGTCCTCTCCTACGAGCAGTACTTC
TRBV20-1	TRBD1	few	TRBJ2-1	CSARDSGQDSSYEQFF	TGCAGTGCTAGAGACTCAGGACAGGACTCCTCATATGAGCAGTTCTTC
TRBV6-2/TRBV6-3	NA	once	TRBJ1-2	CASSYPPGQARGYTF	TGTGCCAGCAGTTACCCGCCGGGCCAGGCTAGGGGCTACACCTTC
TRBV20-1	TRBD2	many	TRBJ2-5	CSAYALGFLAGVGETQYF	TGCAGTGCCTATGCCTTGGGCTTCCTAGCGGGAGTGGGAGAGACCCAGTACTTC
TRBV27	NA	many	TRBJ2-3	CASSLLLGPATDTQYF	TGTGCCAGCAGTTTATTGTTGGGGCCGGCCACAGATACGCAGTATTTT
TRBV27	NA	few	TRBJ2-7	CASSLSGDGYEQYF	TGTGCCAGCAGTTTATCGGGGGACGGGTACGAGCAGTACTTC
TRBV6-1	TRBD2	NA	TRBJ2-1	CASSLIAGSSSSYNEQFF	TGTGCCAGCAGTCTCATAGCGGGGTCGTCGAGCTCCTACAATGAGCAGTTCTTC
TRBV6-2/TRBV6-3	TRBD1	many	TRBJ2-7	CASSYSDRVREQYF	TGTGCCAGCAGTTACTCGGACAGGGTGAGAGAGCAGTACTTC
TRBV27	TRBD2	many	TRBJ2-1	CASSSPTSGRKHTEQFF	TGTGCCAGCAGTTCCCCGACTAGCGGGAGGAAGCATACTGAGCAGTTCTTC
TRBV18	NA	many	TRBJ2-1	CASSKTTTNEQFF	TGTGCCAGCTCCAAAACGACGACGAATGAGCAGTTCTTC
TRBV20-1	TRBD2	many	TRBJ2-1	CSAPTSGNEQFF	TGCAGTGCGCCGACTAGCGGCAATGAGCAGTTCTTC
TRBV11-2	NA	NA	TRBJ2-5	CASSLDRGTGREQYF	TGTGCCAGCAGCTTAGATCGGGGAACAGGGAGAGAGCAGTACTTC
TRBV20-1	TRBD2	NA	TRBJ2-3	CSARPGLAGDTQYF	TGCAGTGCCCGTCCGGGACTAGCGGGAGATACGCAGTATTTT
TRBV14	NA	NA	TRBJ2-1	CASSPGGIRFF	TGTGCCAGCAGTCCTGGGGGTATTCGGTTCTTC